This TCR beta chain was identified in a study of blood T cells in healthy people across ages. Study conclusions and caveats: Unsorted PBMCs ruled out conclusive naive versus antigen-experienced comparison. It was found that TCR beta diversity correlated strongly with the percentage of naive T cells. The authors considered diversity estimates from one million T cells to be underestimates.

The table lists this clonotype with many counts. Its antigen is unidentified. A minimum of 6 micrograms of total RNA was extracted per sample. Sample-barcoded 5' priming and a J-beta primer mix drove a second PCR of roughly 7 to 11 cycles. Each CDR3 protein is one row after TCRdb ran MiXCR on the 5' RACE reads. Of roughly 1.6 million distinct CDR3 sequences listed, 30% to 35% were seen once; the top ten hold around 11%. The TCR was taken from a woman aged 25 to 39 in good health. Material: blood.

DNA for the CDR3: TGTGCCAGTAAGACAGCTAACTATGGCTACACCTTC. Protein: CASKTANYGYTF. V gene TRBV28 combines with J gene TRBJ1-2, with D perhaps TRBD1 (5 bases). V was cut by 9 bases and J by 0 bases, with 8 bases left in between. The germline V gene has CDR1 MDHEN and CDR2 SYDVKM. The CDR3 runs to 12 residues.